One T cell receptor delta chain is described in this entry. This likely traces to a read error, being one base from a far larger clone. The identical CDR3 is also encoded by other nucleotide sequences in the sample. The sample comes from a study of γδ T cells in repeated Plasmodium falciparum infection. TCRdb re-called clones from the multiplex PCR reads using CATT. Among 70,000 to 95,000 delta-chain clones listed, approximately 1.5% were seen once. The specimen sequenced was gamma-delta T cells from blood. The clonotype originates from a pool of human donors (malaria-infected and uninfected, not separated).

CDR3 bases: TGTGCTCTTGGGGTCCTGGCCTCGATCCCTACCCCGGTCGTTTACACAGATAAACTCATCTTT. Protein: CALGVLASIPTPVVYTDKLIF. V usage is TRDV1 and J usage is TRDJ1; weak D call: TRDD2 (5 bases). The CDR3 runs 21 residues. Germline assignment: CDR1 TSWWSYY and CDR2 QGS.